The T cell receptor (beta chain) described here comes from a study of blood T cell repertoires in COVID-19. The method was immunoSEQ multiplex PCR; TCRdb's version includes in-frame clones alone and lacks a portion of them. The sample has just under 350,000 clones; 83% are singletons. The count of this clone is one. In germline, CDR1 is KGHDR, CDR2 SFDVKD. This CDR3 spans 12 amino acids. V dropped 7 bases and J dropped 8 bases, with 11 bases sitting between them. The receptor's source is a man aged 30 to 45 with active or convalescent COVID-19. V gene TRBV24-1 combines with J gene TRBJ2-1, with a tentative D call TRBD2 (6 bases). The source material was peripheral blood. CDR3 in amino acids: CATRGGEDEQFF. In DNA, the CDR3 is TGTGCCACCAGAGGAGGGGAGGATGAGCAGTTCTTC.